These 16 T cell receptor beta chains share one sample of origin, sequenced in a study of blood T cells in healthy people across ages. Then a second PCR, running roughly 7 to 11 cycles, was carried out with a sample-barcoded 5' primer and a J-beta primer mix. MiXCR, run by TCRdb on the 5' RACE reads, gives a single entry per CDR3 protein. The table lists about 650,000 distinct CDR3 sequences, about 30% of them singletons. What was sequenced was blood. The receptor set was obtained from a woman older than 75 in good health.

In this sample, this clonotype turned up many times. The chain employs TRBV12-3 or TRBV12-4 and TRBJ2-5, with 8 bases aligning to TRBD2. This CDR3 has 15 residues. The ends lost 6 bases at V and 5 bases at J; junction bases unmatched: 11. The CDR3 here is CASRLAGGVSETQYF. DNA of the CDR3: TGTGCCAGCAGGCTAGCGGGTGGGGTGTCTGAGACCCAGTACTTC.

The chain combines TRBV19 with TRBJ2-1; 7 positions agree with TRBD2. V shed 3 bases, J shed 8 bases, and the junction held 10 bases outside the gene matches. Germline lookup yields CDR1 LNHDA and CDR2 SQIVND (reference sequence). The CDR3 loop spans 15 amino acids. CDR3 bases: TGTGCCAGTAGTATGTATGCGGGGGAGTACTATGAGCAGTTCTTC. This gives the protein CASSMYAGEYYEQFF.

This clonotype was seen at least ten times. V gene TRBV7-9 combines with J gene TRBJ2-7; 7 bases are a match to TRBD1. Trimming cost V 5 bases and J 2 bases; bases outside gene matches: 9. CDR3 size: 15 residues. Germline lookup yields CDR1 SEHNR and CDR2 FQNEAQ (reference sequence). CDR3: CASSPQTGFPYEQYF. The CDR3, as DNA: TGTGCCAGCAGCCCTCAGACAGGGTTCCCCTACGAGCAGTACTTC.

This clonotype was seen at least ten times. The chain recombines TRBV5-1 with TRBJ2-1, with 9 bases fitting TRBD1. V trimming: 4 bases; J trimming: 8 bases; junction bases outside the gene matches: 10. This CDR3 has 15 amino acids. Germline values: CDR1 SGHRS, CDR2 YFSETQ. CDR3: CASSVTGGEYDEQFF. The CDR3 DNA reads TGCGCCAGCAGCGTCACAGGGGGCGAGTACGATGAGCAGTTCTTC.

In regard to this clonotype: A read error may explain this, as a much larger clone is one base away. The chain links TRBV7-2 to TRBJ2-1, with 8 bases lining up with TRBD2. Germline-derived CDR1 and CDR2 are SGHTA and FQGNSA. V lost 6 bases, J lost 3 bases, and 10 bases stayed unmatched. This CDR3 spans 16 amino acids. CDR3 loop: CTSSLLLADYYNEQFF. CDR3 nucleotides: TGTACCAGCAGTCTCTTACTAGCGGACTACTACAATGAGCAGTTCTTC.

This clonotype was counted ten times or more. The genes are TRBV20-1 and TRBJ2-5; D is tentatively TRBD1 or TRBD2 (5 bases each). The germline CDR1 and CDR2 sequences are DFQATT and SNEGSKA (reference sequence). V was shortened by 7 bases and J by 1 base, with 13 bases between the two germline ends. There are 13 residues in the CDR3. The CDR3 DNA reads as TGCAGTGTATCCGGGGCAACCCAAGAGACCCAGTACTTC. Encoded protein: CSVSGATQETQYF.

The genes are TRBV29-1 and TRBJ1-1; 8 bases line up with TRBD1. The CDR3 sequence is 14 residues long. The ends lost 3 bases at V and 1 base at J; junction bases unmatched: 4. CDR1 SQVTM and CDR2 ANQGSEA come from the germline V gene. The CDR3 loop reads CSVDRTGSNTEAFF. CDR3 in DNA: TGCAGCGTTGATCGGACAGGGTCGAACACTGAAGCTTTCTTT.

This clonotype occurred many times. This sequence joins TRBV6-5 and TRBJ2-5; possible D gene TRBD2, 6 bases. This CDR3 is 14 amino acids long. Germline V gene sequence: CDR1 MNHEY, CDR2 SVGAGI. V was trimmed by 0 bases and J by 7 bases, leaving 12 bases between them. The DNA of the CDR3 is TGTGCCAGCAGTTACTCCCGGGGGACGGGGACCCAGTACTTC. Its protein is CASSYSRGTGTQYF.

J is TRBJ2-7 and V is TRBV28, with a possible D match to TRBD1 (6 bases). CDR3 size: 16 residues. Trimming took 7 bases from V and 1 from J, leaving 20 bases between them. Germline V lookup: CDR1 MDHEN, CDR2 SYDVKM. The CDR3 coding sequence is TGTGCCAGCACCCTATCGGGCAGGGGCCTTTCCTACGAGCAGTACTTC. The encoded protein is CASTLSGRGLSYEQYF.

The sample holds a few counts of this clonotype. It may be a read error: a sequence one base away is much more abundant. V gene TRBV3-1 combines with J gene TRBJ2-5, with 12 nucleotides matching TRBD2. The J call may be mistaken, given a closer DNA end match to TRBJ2-7. Germline CDR1 is LGHDT and CDR2 is YNNKEL (reference sequence). The CDR3 runs to 17 residues. The CDR3 sequence: CASSQVTSGGPAGEQYF. The CDR3 bases are TGTGCCAGCAGCCAGGTCACTAGCGGGGGGCCCGCGGGCGAGCAGTACTTC.

This clonotype was seen repeatedly, ten times or more. The chain recombines TRBV7-3 with TRBJ2-5, with TRBD1 matching over 10 bases. V lost 5 bases and J lost 13; bases outside the gene matches: 7. The germline V gene has CDR1 SGHTA and CDR2 FQGTGA. CDR3 length: 12 residues. CDR3 nucleotide sequence: TGTGCCAGCAGCCTCGGACAGGGGGAGAGGTACTTC. Translated: CASSLGQGERYF.

This clonotype was observed a handful of times. V gene TRBV6-6 combines with J gene TRBJ1-1; D unresolved. Deletions cut 2 bases from V and 4 bases from J, with 8 bases between. The CDR3 has 13 residues. The V gene's germline CDR1 is MNHNY and CDR2 SVGAGI (reference sequence). CDR3 coding DNA: TGTGCCAGCAGTTACGGGGTGGTCACTGAAGCTTTCTTT. Translation: CASSYGVVTEAFF.

Concerning this clonotype itself: The CDR3 ends on some other residue instead of the conserved phenylalanine or tryptophan, so this is likely a read error. J is TRBJ2-7 and V is TRBV7-8; TRBD1 agrees at 7 bases. The J segment lost 1 base and the V segment lost 1 base, leaving 4 bases of the junction unmatched. The CDR3 spans 15 residues. Germline V gene lookup returns CDR1 SGHVS and CDR2 FQNEAQ. CDR3 nucleotide sequence: TGTGCCAGCAGCTTAGGCCAGGGGGTTTCCTACGAGCAGTACCTC. This sequence encodes CASSLGQGVSYEQYL.

The chain is built from TRBV12-3 or TRBV12-4 and TRBJ1-6, with 7 bases lining up with TRBD1. V dropped 2 bases and J dropped 7; count of bases not matched to a gene: 2. This CDR3 is 14 amino acids long. This chain's CDR3 is CASSLTGQNSPLHF. Written as DNA, the CDR3 is TGTGCCAGCAGTTTAACGGGACAGAATTCACCCCTCCACTTT.

About this clonotype itself: A read error is possible here, since a much larger clone lies one base away. This chain uses TRBV7-9 with TRBJ2-5; 10 nucleotides match TRBD2. The V segment lost 5 bases and the J segment 5 bases; nucleotides outside the gene matches: 8. The length of the CDR3 is 15 residues. Looked up from germline, CDR1 is SEHNR and CDR2 is FQNEAQ (reference sequence). In nucleotides, the CDR3 is TGTGCCAGCAGCGTACTGACTAGCGGGTCGGAGACCCAGTACTTC. It is translated as CASSVLTSGSETQYF.

The chain links TRBV12-3 or TRBV12-4 to TRBJ2-1; D assignment may be TRBD1 or TRBD2 (5 bases each). Between the trimmed V and J ends, which lost 8 bases and 9 bases, there was a span of 26 bases. This CDR3 is built from 16 residues. The CDR3: CASRPWSERLGAEQFF. The CDR3 DNA reads TGTGCCAGCCGCCCCTGGAGCGAGCGGTTAGGGGCTGAGCAGTTCTTC.